Below are 9 T cell receptor beta chains sequenced from a single sample in a study of control samples from healthy donors and cancer patients. This table comes from immunoSEQ multiplex PCR, and its TCRdb copy is limited to in-frame clones, with some not included. The sample consists of 40,000 to 55,000 clones, 70% to 75% of them appearing once. Sequences were obtained from formalin-fixed, paraffin-embedded tissue. These receptors originate from a male donor with melanoma.

The rearrangement uses TRBV29-1 and TRBJ2-5; D could derive from TRBD1 or TRBD2 (5 bases each). V lost 4 bases to trimming and J lost 4 bases, with 19 bases between them. Looked up from germline, CDR1 is SQVTM and CDR2 is ANQGSEA. The CDR3 spans 15 residues. CDR3 nucleotides: TGCAGCGTTGCAGTCGGGACGGGGTATGGAGAGACCCAGTACTTC. Protein product: CSVAVGTGYGETQYF.

This chain connects TRBV19 to TRBJ2-3; 7 nucleotides match TRBD2. The CDR3 length is 14 residues. J gave up 5 bases and V 7 bases, and 9 bases lay outside the gene matches. Germline assignment: CDR1 LNHDA and CDR2 SQIVND (reference sequence). This CDR3 reads CASTPREAGDTQYF. CDR3 sequence (DNA): TGTGCCAGTACCCCCCGGGAGGCTGGAGATACGCAGTATTTT.

Notes on this clone: At one end, the junction sequence differs from germline, possibly due to a read error. The chain combines TRBV5-1 with TRBJ1-6, with 8 bases matching TRBD1. Germline V gives CDR1 SGHRS, CDR2 YFSETQ. This CDR3 is 15 amino acids long. CDR3 bases: TGCGCCAGCAACTTGGAAACAGGGGGTAATTCACCCCTCCACTTT. It specifies CASNLETGGNSPLHF.

The chain carries TRBV9 and TRBJ2-1, with D perhaps matching TRBD2 (6 bases). The CDR3 totals 15 residues. Per the germline V gene, CDR1 is SGDLS and CDR2 is YYNGEE. The V and J ends lost 0 bases and 4 bases respectively, with 11 bases between them. CDR3: CASSVVGTGYNEQFF. CDR3 DNA: TGTGCCAGCAGCGTAGTCGGGACTGGATACAATGAGCAGTTCTTC.

The rearrangement links TRBV2 to TRBJ2-5, with 14 bases aligning to TRBD2. The CDR3 has 16 residues. Germline CDR1 and CDR2: SNHLY and FYNNEI. With 5 bases clipped from V and 6 bases from J, the junction kept 8 bases outside the gene matches. The CDR3 DNA reads TGTGCCAGCAGTTCTAGACTAGCGGGAGGGTTGAAGACCCAGTACTTC. This gives the protein CASSSRLAGGLKTQYF.

This chain joins TRBV5-1 and TRBJ1-5; possibly TRBD1 for D (5 bases). Germline V gene data show CDR1 as SGHRS and CDR2 as YFSETQ. The CDR3 sequence is 16 residues long. Trimming removed 3 bases at V and 0 bases at J, with 13 bases between. Here the CDR3 DNA reads TGCGCCAGCAGCTCGGGGGAGGGAAATAGCAATCAGCCCCAGCATTTT. Translation: CASSSGEGNSNQPQHF.

This clone has just one count. A read error is possible here, since a much larger clone lies one base away. This same CDR3 is encoded by further DNA sequences in the sample. The genes are TRBV24-1 and TRBJ1-1; D is possibly TRBD1 (5 bases). From germline, CDR1 is KGHDR and CDR2 SFDVKD. The CDR3 has 15 residues. As DNA, the CDR3 is TGTGCCACTAGTGATGGGCAGGGAATGAACACTGAAGCTTTCTTT. This encodes CATSDGQGMNTEAFF.

The chain joins TRBV7-2 to TRBJ2-3; 12 bases fit TRBD2. After removal of 4 bases from V and 6 bases from J, the junction contained 5 bases not matched to a gene. From germline, CDR1 is SGHTA and CDR2 FQGNSA. This CDR3 comprises 15 residues. The CDR3 nucleotides are TGTGCCAGCAGCTCACTAGCGGGAGGAATGGATACGCAGTATTTT. This translates into CASSSLAGGMDTQYF.

The chain is built from TRBV14 and TRBJ1-3; D remains ambiguous. The CDR3 totals 15 residues. Per germline, CDR1 SGHDN and CDR2 FVKESK. V lost 8 bases and J 0 bases, leaving 14 bases between the germline ends. The CDR3 DNA sequence: TGTGCCAGCTCCTCTCTAGGCGCCTCTGGAAACACCATATATTTT. It encodes CASSSLGASGNTIYF. The full variable domain, completed using reference TRBV14 and TRBJ1-3, is EAGVTQFPSHSVIEKGQTVTLRCDPISGHDNLYWYRRVMGKEIKFLLHFVKESKQDESGMPNNRFLAERTGGTYSTLKVQPAELEDSGVYFCASSSLGASGNTIYFGEGSWLTVV.